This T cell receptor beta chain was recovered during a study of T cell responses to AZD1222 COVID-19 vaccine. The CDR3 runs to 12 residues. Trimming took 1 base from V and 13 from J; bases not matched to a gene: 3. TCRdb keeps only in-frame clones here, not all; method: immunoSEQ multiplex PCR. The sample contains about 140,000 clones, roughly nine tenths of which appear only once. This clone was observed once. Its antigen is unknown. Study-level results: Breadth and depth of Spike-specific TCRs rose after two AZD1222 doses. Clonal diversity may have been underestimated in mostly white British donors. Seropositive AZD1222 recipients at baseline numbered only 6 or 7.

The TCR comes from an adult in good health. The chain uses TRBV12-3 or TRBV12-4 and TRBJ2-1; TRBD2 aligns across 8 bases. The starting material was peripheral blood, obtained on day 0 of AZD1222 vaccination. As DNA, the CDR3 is TGTGCCAGCAGTTTAGAGCGGGGGTTCCAGTTCTTC. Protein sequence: CASSLERGFQFF.